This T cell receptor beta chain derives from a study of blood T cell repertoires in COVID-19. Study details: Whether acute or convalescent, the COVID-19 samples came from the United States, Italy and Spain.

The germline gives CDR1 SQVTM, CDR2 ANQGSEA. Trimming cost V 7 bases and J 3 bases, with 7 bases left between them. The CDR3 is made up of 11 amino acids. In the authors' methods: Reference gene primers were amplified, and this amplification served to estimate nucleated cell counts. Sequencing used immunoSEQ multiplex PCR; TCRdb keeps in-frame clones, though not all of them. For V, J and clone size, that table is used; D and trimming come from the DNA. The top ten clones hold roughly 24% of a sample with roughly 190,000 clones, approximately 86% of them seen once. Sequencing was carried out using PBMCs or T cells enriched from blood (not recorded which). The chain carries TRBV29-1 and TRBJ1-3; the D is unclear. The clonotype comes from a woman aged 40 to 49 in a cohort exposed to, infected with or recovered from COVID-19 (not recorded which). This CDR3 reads CSAPFGNTIYF. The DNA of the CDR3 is TGCAGCGCCCCCTTTGGAAACACCATATATTTT.